The 27 T cell receptor beta chains listed next were all sequenced from one sample in a study of CD8+CD57+ T cells in acquired aplastic anemia. Previously, flow cytometry had revealed CD8+CD57+ cell expansion in the patients chosen for sequencing. Using genomic DNA as the template, TCR beta VDJ and CDR3 profiling was carried out. TCRdb passed the reads through MiXCR, listing each CDR3 protein once. Here the sample spans about 40,000 distinct CDR3 sequences, approximately 63% being singletons. Sequenced material: sorted CD4+, CD8+, or CD8+CD57+ T cells (not recorded which) from PBMCs. These receptors were taken from a human donor with aplastic anemia.

The chain couples TRBV19 to TRBJ2-5, with TRBD2 matching 7 bases. This CDR3 contains 14 residues. V gave up 1 base and J gave up 5 bases; unmatched junction bases: 4. CDR1 and CDR2 from the germline V gene are LNHDA and SQIVND (reference sequence). The CDR3 loop reads CASSIVGGKETQYF. DNA for the CDR3: TGTGCCAGTAGTATAGTGGGGGGGAAGGAGACCCAGTACTTC.

This chain links TRBV7-9 with TRBJ2-5, with TRBD1 matching over 8 bases. Germline V gene sequence: CDR1 SEHNR, CDR2 FQNEAQ (reference sequence). Trimming removed 3 bases from V and 5 bases from J; junction bases left unmatched: 5. The CDR3 spans 14 residues. The CDR3 DNA sequence: TGTGCCAGCAGCTTCGGACAGGGTCGGGAGACCCAGTACTTC. This encodes CASSFGQGRETQYF.

The rearrangement links TRBV6-2 or TRBV6-3 to TRBJ1-1; D possibly corresponds to TRBD1 (5 bases). V was shortened by 7 bases and J by 0 bases, with 15 bases between the two germline ends. Germline CDR1 is MNHEY and CDR2 is SVGEGT. The CDR3 contains 15 residues. DNA of the CDR3: TGTGCCAGCAACGACCCGACAGCAGTGAACACTGAAGCTTTCTTT. The encoded protein is CASNDPTAVNTEAFF.

The chain combines TRBV15 with TRBJ1-5; D possibly corresponds to TRBD1 (5 bases). Germline V gene lookup returns CDR1 LNHNV and CDR2 YYDKDF (reference sequence). The CDR3 runs to 16 residues. Trimming shortened V by 0 bases and J by 1 base, and 10 bases separated the two germline ends. CDR3 nucleotide sequence: TGTGCCACCAGCAGAGAGGGGCAGTCCAGCAATCAGCCCCAGCATTTT. Its protein product is CATSREGQSSNQPQHF.

CDR3 sequence (DNA): TGTGCCAGCAGTCGGGCCGGGACAGGGGCCTACGAGCAGTACTTC. Protein product: CASSRAGTGAYEQYF. The V gene is TRBV2, the J gene TRBJ2-7; 10 nucleotides agree with TRBD1. CDR1 SNHLY and CDR2 FYNNEI come from the germline V gene. The CDR3 contains 15 residues. V lost 5 bases to trimming and J lost 2 bases; unmatched junction nucleotides: 6. The full variable domain, rest sourced from reference TRBV2 and TRBJ2-7, is EPEVTQTPSHQVTQMGQEVILRCVPISNHLYFYWYRQILGQKVEFLVSFYNNEISEKSEIFDDQFSVERPDGSNFTLKIRSTKLEDSAMYFCASSRAGTGAYEQYFGPGTRLTVT.

This clonotype is a singleton in its sample. The chain has TRBV24-1 and TRBJ2-2; D is undetermined. This CDR3 region has 14 residues. Germline V gene lookup returns CDR1 KGHDR and CDR2 SFDVKD. V was pared by 7 bases and J by 1 base, with 9 bases between. The CDR3 loop reads CATRDVGNTGELFF. CDR3 DNA sequence: TGTGCCACCAGGGATGTGGGGAACACCGGGGAGCTGTTTTTT.

CDR3 region: CASTSVSTDTQYF. The DNA for the CDR3 is TGTGCCAGCACTAGCGTGAGCACAGATACGCAGTATTTT. The V call is TRBV19, the J call TRBJ2-3; 7 bases agree with TRBD2. The CDR3 sequence is 13 residues long. After removal of 9 bases from V and 0 bases from J, the junction contained 3 bases not matched to a gene. In germline, CDR1 is LNHDA, CDR2 SQIVND (reference sequence).

This clonotype has a handful of counts. The CDR3 protein is CSATDTYNQPQHF. The CDR3 nucleotides are TGCAGTGCTACGGACACGTACAATCAGCCCCAGCATTTT. This chain links TRBV20-1 with TRBJ1-5, with D perhaps matching TRBD1 (5 bases). Per germline, CDR1 DFQATT and CDR2 SNEGSKA (reference sequence). V lost 4 bases and J 3 bases, leaving 10 bases between the germline ends. The CDR3 is 13 residues long.

This clonotype was counted many times. The chain joins TRBV4-1 to TRBJ1-2; D not certain. CDR1 is MGHRA and CDR2 is YSYEKL in the germline V gene. This CDR3 contains 15 residues. With 6 bases removed from V and 0 bases from J, the gap between germline ends came to 14 bases. CDR3 nucleotides: TGCGCCAGCAGTCCCGGGAGGGAAACTAACTATGGCTACACCTTC. Protein: CASSPGRETNYGYTF.

This clonotype was seen only once. The CDR3 protein is CASHGQGGHYEQYF. DNA for the CDR3: TGTGCCAGCCACGGACAGGGAGGACACTACGAGCAGTACTTC. This chain joins TRBV2 and TRBJ2-7; TRBD1 aligns across 8 bases. The CDR3 consists of 14 residues. V was pared by 8 bases and J by 3 bases, with 9 bases of the junction left unmatched. Germline V lookup: CDR1 SNHLY, CDR2 FYNNEI.

This chain uses TRBV20-1 with TRBJ1-2; 7 nucleotides match TRBD1. The ends lost 6 bases at V and 4 bases at J; junction bases unmatched: 11. CDR1 DFQATT and CDR2 SNEGSKA come from the germline V gene (reference sequence). This CDR3 is built from 14 residues. This CDR3 reads CSAPGGGRSYGYTF. The CDR3 DNA reads as TGCAGTGCGCCAGGGGGGGGTCGTAGCTATGGCTACACCTTC.

J is TRBJ2-3 and V is TRBV7-2; D possibly matches TRBD1 or TRBD2 (6 bases each). Germline values: CDR1 SGHTA, CDR2 FQGNSA. Trimming removed 5 bases from V and 6 bases from J, with 12 bases in between. The CDR3 loop spans 13 amino acids. CDR3 in DNA: TGTGCCAGCAGCACCAGGAGGGGGGATACGCAGTATTTT. Translation: CASSTRRGDTQYF.

This clonotype was detected many times. The V and J genes are TRBV7-8 and TRBJ1-5, with a weak D call TRBD1 (5 bases). The germline V gene encodes CDR1 SGHVS and CDR2 FQNEAQ. The ends were cut back, 1 base at V and 6 bases at J, with 13 bases in the middle. The CDR3 is 15 residues long. DNA for the CDR3: TGTGCCAGCAGCTTAGTGGGGGGAACTGGTCAGCCCCAGCATTTT. It encodes CASSLVGGTGQPQHF. The full variable domain, completed using reference TRBV7-8 and TRBJ1-5, is GAGVSQSPRYKVAKRGQDVALRCDPISGHVSLFWYQQALGQGPEFLTYFQNEAQLDKSGLPSDRFFAERPEGSVSTLKIQRTQQEDSAVYLCASSLVGGTGQPQHFGDGTRLSIL.

The V call is TRBV20-1, the J call TRBJ2-7, with D perhaps matching TRBD2 (6 bases). This CDR3 comprises 12 residues. Germline V gene lookup returns CDR1 DFQATT and CDR2 SNEGSKA (reference sequence). Trimming took 4 bases from V and 6 from J, leaving 13 bases between them. The CDR3 spells CSANPLATEQYF. The CDR3 DNA reads TGCAGTGCTAACCCACTAGCAACCGAGCAGTACTTC.

This chain connects TRBV7-9 to TRBJ1-1, with D maybe TRBD1 (5 bases). The germline CDR1 and CDR2 sequences are SEHNR and FQNEAQ (reference sequence). The CDR3 loop spans 15 amino acids. V was pared by 1 base and J by 1 base, with 10 bases between. Here the CDR3 reads CASSLVRTSNTEAFF. CDR3 DNA sequence: TGTGCCAGCAGCTTAGTTCGGACATCGAACACTGAAGCTTTCTTT.

The chain links TRBV7-2 to TRBJ2-5, with D possibly being TRBD2 (7 bases). V gave up 5 bases and J gave up 4 bases, with 14 bases separating them. Germline V gene data show CDR1 as SGHTA and CDR2 as FQGNSA. CDR3 size: 14 residues. The CDR3 spells CASSLGGGSETQYF. The CDR3 DNA reads as TGTGCCAGCAGCCTAGGGGGGGGGTCAGAGACCCAGTACTTC.

This clonotype was observed a single time. The chain has TRBV10-1 and TRBJ1-1, with D perhaps matching TRBD1 (6 bases). Germline CDR1 is WNHNN and CDR2 is SYGVQD (reference sequence). The V gene lost 5 bases and the J gene lost 3 bases, with 13 bases spanning the gap. This CDR3 is 14 amino acids long. The CDR3 is CASSRNREHTEAFF. CDR3 sequence (DNA): TGCGCCAGCAGTAGAAACAGGGAACACACTGAAGCTTTCTTT.

Ten or more counts support this clonotype. The chain uses TRBV4-1 and TRBJ1-5, with TRBD1 as a possible D gene (5 bases). The CDR3 totals 14 residues. V lost 4 bases and J lost 6, with 13 bases in between. Germline V gene data show CDR1 as MGHRA and CDR2 as YSYEKL. The CDR3 sequence is CASSPAGGGQPQHF. The CDR3 bases are TGCGCCAGCAGCCCTGCCGGTGGGGGTCAGCCCCAGCATTTT.

The chain is built from TRBV5-5 and TRBJ1-1; tentatively, D is TRBD1 (5 bases). The CDR3 has 14 residues. Germline V gene data show CDR1 as SGHKS and CDR2 as YYEKEE (reference sequence). V lost 1 base and J 3 bases, leaving 10 bases between the germline ends. CDR3 in amino acids: CASSLLWGDTEAFF. CDR3 nucleotide sequence: TGTGCCAGCAGCTTGTTGTGGGGGGACACTGAAGCTTTCTTT.

The chain couples TRBV2 to TRBJ1-5; 9 bases match TRBD1. This CDR3 has 13 amino acids. Germline V gene lookup returns CDR1 SNHLY and CDR2 FYNNEI. The V and J ends lost 5 bases and 6 bases, in that order; junction bases with no gene match: 2. The CDR3 spells CASSKGQGQPQHF. The CDR3 region has the DNA TGTGCCAGCAGTAAGGGACAGGGTCAGCCCCAGCATTTT.

This clonotype is large (0.1 to 1%) in the sample. The chain combines TRBV5-6 with TRBJ2-1, with D uncertain. CDR1 is SGHDT and CDR2 is YYEEEE in the germline V gene. V lost 4 bases to trimming and J lost 1 base, with 9 bases between them. The CDR3 sequence is 14 residues long. CDR3 loop: CASSLSASYNEQFF. For the CDR3, the DNA is TGTGCCAGCAGCCTCAGCGCATCCTACAATGAGCAGTTCTTC.

Only a few counts were recorded for this clonotype. This chain uses TRBV25-1 with TRBJ1-4, with D perhaps TRBD1 (6 bases). Germline values: CDR1 MGHDK, CDR2 SYGVNS. V lost 6 bases to trimming and J lost 8 bases, with 16 bases between them. The CDR3 sequence is 14 residues long. CDR3 loop: CASRERGGREKLFF. CDR3 coding DNA: TGTGCCAGCAGAGAGAGGGGGGGTCGAGAAAAACTGTTTTTT.

This clonotype has only a few counts. The V and J genes are TRBV10-1 and TRBJ2-1, with 7 bases fitting TRBD1. The germline V gene has CDR1 WNHNN and CDR2 SYGVQD (reference sequence). CDR3 length equals 14 residues. J gave up 10 bases and V 6 bases, and 12 bases lay outside the gene matches. The CDR3 DNA reads TGCGCCAGCAGCCAAGACAGGGAAAGGCTCGAGCAGTTCTTC. Its translation is CASSQDRERLEQFF.

At least ten counts were recorded for this clonotype. The chain links TRBV10-3 to TRBJ1-2; D not certain. The CDR3 length is 16 residues. Germline-derived CDR1 and CDR2 are ENHRY and SYGVKD. V lost 2 bases and J 1 base, leaving 14 bases between the germline ends. CDR3 sequence: CAISEATSGFNYGYTF. The DNA for the CDR3 is TGTGCCATCAGTGAGGCGACAAGTGGATTTAACTATGGCTACACCTTC.

The V call is TRBV7-9, the J call TRBJ2-1; 7 bases line up with TRBD2. J lost 10 bases, V lost 8 bases, and 8 bases had no gene match. The CDR3 has 12 residues. In germline, CDR1 is SEHNR, CDR2 FQNEAQ (reference sequence). Written as DNA, the CDR3 is TGTGCCAGCGGCGGGGGTACCGGGGAGCAGTTCTTC. This gives the protein CASGGGTGEQFF.

Comments on this clonotype: One junction end does not reproduce the germline sequence, and a read error may be involved. This CDR3 is CATSGEEGGGELFF. The CDR3 nucleotides are TGTGCCACCAGCGGAGAAGAGGGTGGCGGGGAGCTGTTTTTT. This chain uses TRBV15 with TRBJ2-2, with D perhaps TRBD2 (5 bases). CDR3 length equals 14 residues. Per germline, CDR1 LNHNV and CDR2 YYDKDF (reference sequence).

The V and J genes are TRBV15 and TRBJ1-3, with D uncertain. The V gene lost 2 bases and the J gene lost 4 bases, with 6 bases spanning the gap. The CDR3 runs 13 residues. Germline V gene data show CDR1 as LNHNV and CDR2 as YYDKDF (reference sequence). The DNA of the CDR3 is TGTGCCACCAGCAGAAATGAAGGAAACACCATATATTTT. Translating gives CATSRNEGNTIYF. The whole variable domain, filled in from reference TRBV15 and TRBJ1-3, reads DAMVIQNPRYQVTQFGKPVTLSCSQTLNHNVMYWYQQKSSQAPKLLFHYYDKDFNNEADTPDNFQSRRPNTSFCFLDIRSPGLGDTAMYLCATSRNEGNTIYFGEGSWLTVV.